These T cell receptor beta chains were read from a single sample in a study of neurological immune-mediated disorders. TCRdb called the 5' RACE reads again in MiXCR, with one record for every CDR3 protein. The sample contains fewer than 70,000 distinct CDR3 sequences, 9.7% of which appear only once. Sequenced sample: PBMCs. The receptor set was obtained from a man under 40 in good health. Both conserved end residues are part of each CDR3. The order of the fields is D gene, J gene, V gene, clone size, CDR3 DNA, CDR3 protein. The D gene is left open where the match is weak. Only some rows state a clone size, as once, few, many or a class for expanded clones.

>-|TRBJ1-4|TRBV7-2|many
TGTGCCAGCAGCTTAGTGGTTCGGCAGCCCGAGGAAAAACTGTTTTTT
CASSLVVRQPEEKLFF
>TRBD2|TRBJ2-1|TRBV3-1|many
TGTGCCAGCAGCCAAAGGTTGGGGACTAGCGGGACAAATGAGCAGTTCTTC
CASSQRLGTSGTNEQFF
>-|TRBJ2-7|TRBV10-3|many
TGTGCCATCAGTTTTGGGGTTACCGAGCAGTACTTC
CAISFGVTEQYF
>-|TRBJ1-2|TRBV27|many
TGTGCCAGCAGTTTCGTGACAGGTTCAAGGCATGGCTACACCTTC
CASSFVTGSRHGYTF
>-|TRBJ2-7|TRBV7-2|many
TGTGCCAGCAGCTTAGTTGGAGGTTACGAGCAGTACTTC
CASSLVGGYEQYF
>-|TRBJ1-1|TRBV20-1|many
TGCAGTGCTCCAGGCCGGGGGGGCTATTACACTGAAGCTTTCTTT
CSAPGRGGYYTEAFF
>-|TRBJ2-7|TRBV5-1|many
TGCGCCAGCAGCTTGGCCAGCGACGAGCAGTACTTC
CASSLASDEQYF
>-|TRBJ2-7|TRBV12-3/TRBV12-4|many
TGTGCCAGCAGGGGGTCCTGGGTCTACGAGCAGTACTTC
CASRGSWVYEQYF
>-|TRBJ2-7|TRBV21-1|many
TGTGCCAGCATCTCCGGGACTAGCGGGAGGGCCGAGAACGAGCAGTACTTC
CASISGTSGRAENEQYF
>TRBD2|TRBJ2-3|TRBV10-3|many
TGTGCCATCAGTAGGGCTAGCGGGGAGACGGCGGATACGCAGTATTTT
CAISRASGETADTQYF
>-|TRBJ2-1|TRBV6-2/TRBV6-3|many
TGTGCCAGCAGTTACGGGGCAGACTCCTACAATGAGCAGTTCTTC
CASSYGADSYNEQFF
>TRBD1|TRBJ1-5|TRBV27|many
TGTGCCAGCAGTCTGTTGGGACAGGGCCATTCGGGCCAGCCCCAGCATTTT
CASSLLGQGHSGQPQHF
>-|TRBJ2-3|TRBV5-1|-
TGCGCCAGCAGCTTGGCCGGCGTGGGACCCACAGATACGCAGTATTTT
CASSLAGVGPTDTQYF
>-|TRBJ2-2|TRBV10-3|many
TGTGCCATCAGAGCGGGTGGGGCCGCCGGGGAGCTGTTTTTT
CAIRAGGAAGELFF
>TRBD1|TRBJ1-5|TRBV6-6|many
TGTGCCAGCAGTACATCCGGGACAGGATCGCCGGCCTACAATCAGCCCCAGCATTTT
CASSTSGTGSPAYNQPQHF
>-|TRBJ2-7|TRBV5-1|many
TGCGCCAGCAGCTTGGATTTGCGAGAGCAGTACTTC
CASSLDLREQYF
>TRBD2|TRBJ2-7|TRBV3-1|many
TGTGCCAGCAGCCAAGATGATGGGACTAGGAACGAGCAGTACTTC
CASSQDDGTRNEQYF
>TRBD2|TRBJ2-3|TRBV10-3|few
TGTGCCTCCCGGGAGGGGGTACAAGATACGCAGTATTTT
CASREGVQDTQYF
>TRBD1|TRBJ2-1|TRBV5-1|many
TGCGCCAGCAGCTTAACTAGGGGGCTAGGAAATGAGCAGTTCTTC
CASSLTRGLGNEQFF
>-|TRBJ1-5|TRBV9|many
TGTGCCAGCAGCGTAGATGAGGGTCAGCCCCAGCATTTT
CASSVDEGQPQHF
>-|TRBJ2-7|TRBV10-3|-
TGTGACATCAGTGAGTATCGGGACGCGACCTACGAGCAGTACTTC
CDISEYRDATYEQYF
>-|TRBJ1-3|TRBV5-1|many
TGCGCCAGCAGTAAGGGGGCTGGAAACACCATATATTTT
CASSKGAGNTIYF
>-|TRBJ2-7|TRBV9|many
TGTGCCAGCAGCGAGCGGCAGGGCCCCTACTACGAGCAGTACTTC
CASSERQGPYYEQYF
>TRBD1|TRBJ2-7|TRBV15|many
TGTGCCACCTCAGAGGGGGCCTCAACCTACGAGCAGTACTTC
CATSEGASTYEQYF
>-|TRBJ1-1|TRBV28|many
TGTGCCAGCAGTTTAATGGGGCTGAACACTGAAGCTTTCTTT
CASSLMGLNTEAFF
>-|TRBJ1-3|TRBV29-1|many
TGCAGCGCTTTGGACGGGGCGGGAAACACCATATATTTT
CSALDGAGNTIYF
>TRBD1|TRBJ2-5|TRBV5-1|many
TGCGCCAGCAGCTTCTGGCCCGGGACAGCGCCCCAAGAGACCCAGTACTTC
CASSFWPGTAPQETQYF
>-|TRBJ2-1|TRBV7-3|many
TGTGCCAGCAGCTCCATACCGAAAACGGGGGAGCAGTTCTTC
CASSSIPKTGEQFF
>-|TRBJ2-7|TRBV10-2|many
TGCGCCAGCAGTGATACAGGGCGCTCCACCTACGAGCAGTACTTC
CASSDTGRSTYEQYF
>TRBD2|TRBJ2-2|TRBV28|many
TGTGCCAGCAGTCCCCGGACTAGCGGGAGGGTTGGCACCGGGGAGCTGTTTTTT
CASSPRTSGRVGTGELFF
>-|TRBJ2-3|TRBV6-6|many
TGTGCCTCCTCCGGCCAGGAGAAAGATACGCAGTATTTT
CASSGQEKDTQYF
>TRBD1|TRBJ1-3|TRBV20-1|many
TGCAGTGCTAGAATTCCGCAGGGGGCGGGAAACACCATATATTTT
CSARIPQGAGNTIYF
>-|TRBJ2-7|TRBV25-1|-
TGTGCCAGCAGTGGTTGGGACGGGGTTGACGAGCAGTACTTC
CASSGWDGVDEQYF
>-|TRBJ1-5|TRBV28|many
TGTGCCAGCAGCCACCCCCGGACCGGACAGCCCCAGCATTTT
CASSHPRTGQPQHF
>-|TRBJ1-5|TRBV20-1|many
TGCAGTGCTAGTGGGGGCGGGAATAGCAATCAGCCCCAGCATTTT
CSASGGGNSNQPQHF
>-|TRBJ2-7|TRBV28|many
TGTGCCAGCAGTCCGATCCGGGACGCGTACTCCTACGAGCAGTACTTC
CASSPIRDAYSYEQYF
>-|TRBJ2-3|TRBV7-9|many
TGTGCCAGCACAGATCCTCTGAGGGGAAAGGGAGATACGCAGTATTTT
CASTDPLRGKGDTQYF